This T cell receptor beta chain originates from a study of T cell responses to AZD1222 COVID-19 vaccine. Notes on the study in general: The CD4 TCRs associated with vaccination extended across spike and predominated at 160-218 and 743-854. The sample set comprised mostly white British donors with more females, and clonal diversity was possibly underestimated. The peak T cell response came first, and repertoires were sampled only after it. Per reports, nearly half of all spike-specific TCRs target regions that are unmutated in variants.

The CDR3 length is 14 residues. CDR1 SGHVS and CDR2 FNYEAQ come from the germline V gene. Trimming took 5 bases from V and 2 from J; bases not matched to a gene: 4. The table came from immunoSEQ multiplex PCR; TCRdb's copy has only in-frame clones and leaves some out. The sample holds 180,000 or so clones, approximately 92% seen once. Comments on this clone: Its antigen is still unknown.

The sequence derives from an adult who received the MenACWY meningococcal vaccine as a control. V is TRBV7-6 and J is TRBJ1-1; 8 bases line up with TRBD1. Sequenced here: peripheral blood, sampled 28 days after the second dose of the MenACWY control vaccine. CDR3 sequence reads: CASSVGQGNTEAFF. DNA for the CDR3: TGTGCCAGCAGCGTTGGACAGGGTAACACTGAAGCTTTCTTT.